This TCR beta chain originates from a study of blood T cell repertoires in COVID-19. The V end lost 2 bases, the J end lost 3 bases, and 8 bases lay between the germline ends. Per germline, CDR1 GTSNPN and CDR2 SVGIG (reference sequence). The CDR3 has 13 residues. Per the original data handling: The assay estimated nucleated cells by amplifying reference gene primers. Measured with immunoSEQ multiplex PCR; TCRdb has only the in-frame clones, and not every one. That table supplies the V and J calls and clone size; D and trimming were determined from the DNA. The data show some 250,000 clones, roughly nine tenths seen once.

The chain employs TRBV30 and TRBJ1-5; no firm D call. Sequenced sample: PBMCs or T cells enriched from blood (not recorded which). The TCR sequence derives from a human donor in a cohort exposed to, infected with or recovered from COVID-19 (not recorded which). The donor label of this sample is uncertain. The DNA of the CDR3 is TGTGCCTGGAGTATGAGAGCCAATCAGCCCCAGCATTTT. This codes for CAWSMRANQPQHF.